The 8 T cell receptor beta chains given below trace back to one sample, sequenced in a study of shared clonotypes between healthy human individuals. Assay used: immunoSEQ multiplex PCR; TCRdb lists only in-frame clones, some missing. The sample comprises 650,000 to 700,000 clones, 90% of which are singletons, and 34% rests with the top ten. Source material: memory CD8+ T cells from PBMCs. Indicated subset: CD45RO+ cells pooled with CCR7-negative TemRA cells. These receptor sequences come from a man between 18 and 35 years old in good health. Some clones in this sample may be carry-over from other donors' samples.

Points on this clone: The sample has other DNA sequences that encode this CDR3 too. The gene calls are TRBV7-9 and TRBJ2-5; D uncertain. CDR3 length: 10 amino acids. The germline CDR1 and CDR2 sequences are SEHNR and FQNEAQ (reference sequence). Trimming took 5 bases from V and 4 from J, leaving 2 bases between them. The CDR3 DNA sequence: TGTGCCAGCAGCAGAGAGACCCAGTACTTC. Translating gives CASSRETQYF.

The sample holds a few counts of this clone. The rearrangement uses TRBV2 and TRBJ2-7, with TRBD2 matching over 11 bases. The CDR3 is 17 amino acids. Germline V lookup: CDR1 SNHLY, CDR2 FYNNEI. Losses at the gene ends were 2 bases for V and 0 bases for J; bases not matched to a gene: 6. The CDR3 DNA reads as TGTGCCAGCAGTGAAACCGGGACTAGCGGCAACTCCTACGAGCAGTACTTC. As protein: CASSETGTSGNSYEQYF.

The V gene is TRBV4-1, the J gene TRBJ1-2; D not certain. The CDR3 runs to 15 residues. CDR1 is MGHRA, CDR2 YSYEKL, per germline. V lost 0 bases to trimming and J lost 3 bases, with 11 bases between them. The DNA for the CDR3 is TGCGCCAGCAGCCAAGATCCAGGAGCTTACTATGGCTACACCTTC. It translates to CASSQDPGAYYGYTF.

V and J are TRBV6-5 and TRBJ2-7; 7 nucleotides agree with TRBD1. The V gene's germline CDR1 is MNHEY and CDR2 SVGAGI. This CDR3 is built from 12 residues. Trimming at V came to 8 bases and at J to 3 bases, leaving 4 bases not matched to a gene. The CDR3 DNA reads TGTGCCAGCCACAGGGGCAACTACGAGCAGTACTTC. Translated: CASHRGNYEQYF.

The chain is built from TRBV27 and TRBJ2-5; 12 bases are a match to TRBD2. The assigned J gene may be wrong: the sequence end matches TRBJ2-7 better. CDR3 size: 17 residues. Germline V lookup: CDR1 MNHEY, CDR2 SMNVEV (reference sequence). The CDR3 DNA sequence: TGTGCCAGCAGTTTATCTCCTGGACTAGCGGGACCCTACGAGCAGTACTTC. Amino acid sequence: CASSLSPGLAGPYEQYF.

The chain combines TRBV13 with TRBJ2-7; 14 nucleotides match TRBD2. In germline, CDR1 is PRHDT, CDR2 FYEKMQ (reference sequence). This CDR3 is built from 16 residues. V was pared by 5 bases and J by 5 bases, with 8 bases of the junction left unmatched. The CDR3 bases are TGTGCCAGCAGCCTGGGACTAGCGGGAGTCTGGAACGAGCAGTACTTC. Protein: CASSLGLAGVWNEQYF.

This chain links TRBV5-1 with TRBJ2-7; 10 bases match TRBD1. Germline assignment: CDR1 SGHRS and CDR2 YFSETQ. The CDR3 consists of 15 residues. Trimming cost V 4 bases and J 7 bases; bases outside gene matches: 11. CDR3 sequence (DNA): TGCGCCAGCAGCCTCAAGGGACAGGGGTATTCGGAGCAGTACTTC. This gives the protein CASSLKGQGYSEQYF.

This clone was observed a handful of times. In DNA, the CDR3 is TGTGCCAGCAGTGGAGACGACACTGAAGCTTTCTTT. The encoded protein is CASSGDDTEAFF. The rearrangement links TRBV25-1 to TRBJ1-1; D uncertain. Germline CDR1 reads MGHDK; CDR2 reads SYGVNS. V lost 4 bases, J lost 3 bases, and 6 bases lay in between. CDR3 size: 12 residues.